These 5 T cell receptor beta chains originate from one sample sequenced in a study of response to subunit inactivated influenza vaccine. A single record per CDR3 protein comes from TCRdb applying MiXCR to the RT-PCR reads. The data show about 650,000 distinct CDR3 sequences, with roughly 14% seen just once and approximately 10% held by the top ten. Sequenced material: PBMCs from blood, taken roughly 12 days after vaccination. These receptors originate from a man aged 50-60 years who received an inactivated influenza vaccine.

In this sample, this clonotype turned up once. The chain uses TRBV20-1 and TRBJ2-7; 9 bases fit TRBD2. This CDR3 has 15 residues. Germline V gene lookup returns CDR1 DFQATT and CDR2 SNEGSKA (reference sequence). V trimming: 6 bases; J trimming: 2 bases; junction bases outside the gene matches: 11. The CDR3 loop reads CSAPPAGGFPYEQYF. DNA of the CDR3: TGCAGTGCCCCACCAGCGGGGGGCTTCCCCTACGAGCAGTACTTC.

This clonotype has ten or more counts. The rearrangement joins TRBV9 to TRBJ1-2; D unclear. Germline lookup yields CDR1 SGDLS and CDR2 YYNGEE. Trimming took off 1 base at V and 2 bases at J, with 6 bases between the two ends. This CDR3 contains 13 residues. The CDR3 loop is CASSVTGNYGYTF. For the CDR3, the DNA is TGTGCCAGCAGCGTAACGGGCAACTATGGCTACACCTTC.

This clonotype was detected a few times. The chain is built from TRBV18 and TRBJ1-1; D gene uncertain. V was shortened by 2 bases and J by 2 bases, with 12 bases between the two germline ends. CDR3 length equals 15 residues. Germline V gene lookup returns CDR1 KGHSH and CDR2 LQKENI. The CDR3 DNA is TGTGCCAGCTCACCAGGGGAGCAGCGAAACACTGAAGCTTTCTTT. Its translation: CASSPGEQRNTEAFF.

The rearrangement uses TRBV6-5 and TRBJ1-1; 8 nucleotides match TRBD1. The germline V gene encodes CDR1 MNHEY and CDR2 SVGAGI. V lost 0 bases and J lost 0; bases outside the gene matches: 0. The CDR3 is made up of 15 amino acids. CDR3 nucleotide sequence: TGTGCCAGCAGTTACTCCAGGGGGCTGAACACTGAAGCTTTCTTT. It specifies CASSYSRGLNTEAFF.

This clonotype was counted between two and nine times. The rearrangement links TRBV5-5 to TRBJ1-3, with a weak D call TRBD1 (6 bases). Germline CDR1 and CDR2: SGHKS and YYEKEE (reference sequence). This CDR3 is 15 amino acids long. Deletions cut 4 bases from V and 1 base from J, with 12 bases between. This chain's CDR3 is CASSVDSRSGNTIYF. The CDR3 region has the DNA TGTGCCAGCAGCGTGGACAGTCGATCTGGAAACACCATATATTTT.